This T cell receptor beta chain is from a study of control samples from healthy donors and cancer patients. The V gene lost 0 bases and the J gene lost 5 bases, with 7 bases spanning the gap. The CDR3 has 13 amino acids. From germline, CDR1 is MGHRA and CDR2 YSYEKL. Data came from immunoSEQ multiplex PCR; TCRdb stores just in-frame clones and leaves some out. The repertoire holds some 29,000 clones, with 70% to 90% as singletons. Sequences were obtained from formalin-fixed, paraffin-embedded tissue. This receptor was identified in a female donor with melanoma. The rearrangement joins TRBV4-1 to TRBJ1-2, with D unresolved. For the CDR3, the DNA is TGCGCCAGCAGCCAAGACAGTTGGTATGGCTACACCTTC. Translation gives CASSQDSWYGYTF.